This passage covers 30 T cell receptor beta chains from one sample sequenced in a study of identical twins. TCRdb redid the calling of the 5' RACE reads with MiXCR, one entry per CDR3 protein. The profile covers 1.5 million to 2 million distinct CDR3 sequences, with about 32% appearing a single time and approximately 0.25% taken by the ten largest. The sequencing input was cord blood. All receptors come from a newborn girl in good health.

This clonotype was seen many times. The chain recombines TRBV29-1 with TRBJ2-1; 7 bases fit TRBD1. Per germline, CDR1 SQVTM and CDR2 ANQGSEA. V trimming: 3 bases; J trimming: 12 bases; junction bases outside the gene matches: 5. The CDR3 is 11 amino acids. The chain's CDR3 is CSVESHRGQFF. CDR3 nucleotides: TGCAGCGTTGAGTCCCACAGGGGGCAGTTCTTC.

The CDR3 spells CASRYSQGGTEAFF. The CDR3 DNA reads TGTGCCAGCAGATACTCACAGGGTGGAACTGAAGCTTTCTTT. The V and J genes are TRBV7-9 and TRBJ1-1, with D possibly matching TRBD1 (6 bases). Per the germline V gene, CDR1 is SEHNR and CDR2 is FQNEAQ (reference sequence). The CDR3 extends over 14 amino acids. Trimming removed 6 bases at V and 5 bases at J, with 16 bases between.

The chain carries TRBV10-3 and TRBJ1-2, with D maybe TRBD1 (5 bases). Germline V CDR1 and CDR2: ENHRY, SYGVKD. V was cut by 3 bases and J by 3 bases, with 8 bases left in between. The CDR3 runs to 13 residues. CDR3 residues: CAISDPGHYGYTF. The CDR3 DNA is TGTGCCATCAGTGATCCGGGACACTATGGCTACACCTTC.

This chain uses TRBV11-2 with TRBJ2-1; 10 nucleotides line up with TRBD2. After removal of 1 base from V and 6 bases from J, the junction contained 12 bases not matched to a gene. This CDR3 is 18 amino acids long. Germline-derived CDR1 and CDR2 are SGHAT and FQNNGV. CDR3 nucleotides: TGTGCCAGCAGCTTAGTATTTGGTAGCGGGAGGACTAGCAATGAGCAGTTCTTC. Its translation: CASSLVFGSGRTSNEQFF. Based on the CDR3 plus reference TRBV11-2 and TRBJ2-1, the full variable domain is EAGVAQSPRYKIIEKRQSVAFWCNPISGHATLYWYQQILGQGPKLLIQFQNNGVVDDSQLPKDRFSAERLKGVDSTLKIQPAKLEDSAVYLCASSLVFGSGRTSNEQFFGPGTRLTVL.

This clonotype was recorded at least ten times. The V and J genes are TRBV9 and TRBJ2-1; D is uncertain. The CDR3 length is 12 residues. Germline CDR1 and CDR2: SGDLS and YYNGEE. Deletions cut 0 bases from V and 6 bases from J, with 4 bases between. The CDR3 is CASSVASNEQFF. As DNA, the CDR3 is TGTGCCAGCAGCGTAGCCTCCAATGAGCAGTTCTTC.

The chain uses TRBV5-1 and TRBJ2-1; 10 positions agree with TRBD2. With 5 bases clipped from V and 8 bases from J, the junction kept 10 bases outside the gene matches. Germline CDR1 and CDR2: SGHRS and YFSETQ. There are 15 residues in the CDR3. In DNA form, the CDR3 reads TGCGCCAGCAGGTTCGTAGCGGGGGGCCGGTATGAGCAGTTCTTC. It specifies CASRFVAGGRYEQFF.

The rearrangement uses TRBV30 and TRBJ2-4; 10 nucleotides align to TRBD1. The better agreement between TRBJ2-7 and the DNA end casts doubt on the J call. Germline CDR1 GTSNPN, CDR2 SVGIG (reference sequence). The CDR3 length is 14 residues. The CDR3 region has the DNA TGTGCCTGGAGTGGGACAGGGGGACCCTACGAGCAGTACTTC. Encoded protein: CAWSGTGGPYEQYF.

As DNA, the CDR3 is TGTGCCAGTAGTATGGGGGGACTAGCTGAGCAGTTCTTC. It is translated as CASSMGGLAEQFF. The chain employs TRBV19 and TRBJ2-1, with 9 bases matching TRBD2. The germline gives CDR1 LNHDA, CDR2 SQIVND (reference sequence). V lost 3 bases, J lost 9 bases, and 3 bases stayed unmatched. The CDR3 is made up of 13 amino acids.

The chain carries TRBV20-1 and TRBJ2-1; D uncertain. This CDR3 region has 18 residues. With 2 bases removed from V and 0 bases from J, the gap between germline ends came to 20 bases. CDR1 is DFQATT, CDR2 SNEGSKA, per germline (reference sequence). CDR3 protein: CSARPTWEFLNSYNEQFF. CDR3 in DNA: TGCAGTGCTAGACCAACTTGGGAATTCTTGAACTCCTACAATGAGCAGTTCTTC.

This clonotype was counted a few times. The rearrangement joins TRBV7-9 to TRBJ2-7, with 7 positions matching TRBD1. This CDR3 has 17 residues. The V gene's germline CDR1 is SEHNR and CDR2 FQNEAQ (reference sequence). The trim removed 1 base at V and 3 bases at J, leaving 12 bases unmatched. CDR3 protein: CASSLVFDRAEYYEQYF. The CDR3 DNA is TGTGCCAGCAGCTTAGTCTTCGACAGGGCGGAGTACTACGAGCAGTACTTC.

This clonotype turned up a few times. The chain employs TRBV20-1 and TRBJ2-4; D not resolved. Germline V CDR1 and CDR2: DFQATT, SNEGSKA (reference sequence). The CDR3 extends over 12 amino acids. V gave up 6 bases and J gave up 8 bases, with 14 bases separating them. The CDR3: CSAWTVSDIQYF. DNA for the CDR3: TGCAGTGCCTGGACGGTCTCGGACATTCAGTACTTC.

The chain uses TRBV12-3 or TRBV12-4 and TRBJ2-5; TRBD2 aligns across 8 bases. With 4 bases clipped from V and 5 bases from J, the junction kept 18 bases outside the gene matches. The CDR3 contains 18 residues. The CDR3 loop reads CASSSTYYQRERVETQYF. The DNA for the CDR3 is TGTGCCAGCAGTTCCACGTACTATCAGCGGGAGCGGGTCGAGACCCAGTACTTC.

J is TRBJ2-1 and V is TRBV12-3 or TRBV12-4; D unclear. V lost 5 bases, J lost 2 bases, and 13 bases lay in between. The CDR3 has 15 residues. In nucleotides, the CDR3 is TGTGCCAGCAGTGGATACGGCGTTACCTACAATGAGCAGTTCTTC. Its protein is CASSGYGVTYNEQFF.

Of note for this clonotype: A much larger clone is a single base away; this may be a read error. The DNA for the CDR3 is TGTGCCAGCAGCCAACGGGTCCCCTGCGAGCAGTACTTC. Residues: CASSQRVPCEQYF. This chain uses TRBV3-1 with TRBJ2-4; unclear D gene. Gene TRBJ2-7 matches the end of the DNA better, so the J call may be wrong. Germline CDR1 and CDR2: LGHDT and YNNKEL (reference sequence). There are 13 residues in the CDR3.

The chain uses TRBV20-1 and TRBJ2-5; D is possibly TRBD1 (5 bases). The J call is uncertain, as TRBJ2-7 better fits the DNA end. The CDR3 extends over 15 amino acids. Per germline, CDR1 DFQATT and CDR2 SNEGSKA (reference sequence). DNA of the CDR3: TGCAGTGCTAGGGATCAGGGCTCGAACCCCTACGAGCAGTACTTC. Translated, it gives CSARDQGSNPYEQYF.

The chain is built from TRBV3-1 and TRBJ2-3; possible D gene TRBD1, 6 bases. CDR1 is LGHDT, CDR2 YNNKEL, per germline (reference sequence). Trimming took off 4 bases at V and 1 base at J, with 12 bases between the two ends. CDR3 length equals 15 residues. CDR3 DNA sequence: TGTGCCAGCAGCCCCTCAGGGGTTCGCACAGATACGCAGTATTTT. Translated: CASSPSGVRTDTQYF.

This chain connects TRBV12-3 or TRBV12-4 to TRBJ2-7; tentative D call: TRBD2 (5 bases). The CDR3 sequence is 15 residues long. Between the trimmed V and J ends, which lost 1 base and 2 bases, there was a span of 12 bases. The CDR3 sequence: CASSLGAGLPYEQYF. In DNA form, the CDR3 reads TGTGCCAGCAGTTTAGGCGCGGGTCTTCCCTACGAGCAGTACTTC.

This sequence joins TRBV19 and TRBJ1-5; a possible D gene is TRBD1 (5 bases). The CDR3 runs 13 residues. Germline CDR1 LNHDA, CDR2 SQIVND (reference sequence). The CDR3 region is CAGVQPINQPQHF. CDR3 DNA: TGTGCGGGGGTACAGCCTATAAATCAGCCCCAGCATTTT.

The V and J genes are TRBV20-1 and TRBJ2-5; D remains ambiguous. V lost 0 bases, J lost 0 bases, and 11 bases lay in between. This CDR3 comprises 15 residues. The germline V gene encodes CDR1 DFQATT and CDR2 SNEGSKA (reference sequence). This CDR3 reads CSARERRSYQETQYF. The CDR3 DNA is TGCAGTGCTAGAGAGAGGAGATCGTACCAAGAGACCCAGTACTTC.

This clonotype was counted between two and nine times. J is TRBJ2-1 and V is TRBV20-1, with 15 bases that match TRBD2. The closer fit of TRBJ2-7 to the DNA end suggests the J call may be wrong. Germline lookup yields CDR1 DFQATT and CDR2 SNEGSKA (reference sequence). The CDR3 is 18 amino acids. CDR3 protein: CSAEGLAGGTISYNEQYF. In nucleotides, the CDR3 is TGCAGTGCTGAGGGACTAGCGGGAGGAACCATCTCCTACAATGAGCAGTACTTC.

This clonotype was seen more than once but under ten times. The chain joins TRBV6-6 to TRBJ2-3, with 14 bases matching TRBD2. This CDR3 region has 16 residues. V was clipped by 4 bases and J by 5 bases; unmatched bases: 5. CDR1 is MNHNY, CDR2 SVGAGI, per germline (reference sequence). For the CDR3, the DNA is TGTGCCAGCAGTTTCCCCGGACTAGCGGGAGGAGATACGCAGTATTTT. Translated: CASSFPGLAGGDTQYF.

V gene TRBV7-2 combines with J gene TRBJ2-1; D gene unclear. Matching the DNA end better, TRBJ2-7 makes the J call doubtful. Germline-derived CDR1 and CDR2 are SGHTA and FQGNSA. This CDR3 is built from 15 residues. CDR3 bases: TGTGCCAGCAGCTTACACCAAAGCTCCTACAATGAGCAGTACTTC. This codes for CASSLHQSSYNEQYF.

The chain uses TRBV12-3 or TRBV12-4 and TRBJ1-2; TRBD1 matches at 7 bases. This CDR3 spans 14 amino acids. Losses at the gene ends were 1 base for V and 7 bases for J; bases not matched to a gene: 6. The CDR3 bases are TGTGCCAGCAGTTTAGTCCAACAGGGGCGTGGCTACACCTTC. It specifies CASSLVQQGRGYTF.

This clonotype occurred once. The chain is built from TRBV7-9 and TRBJ1-6; TRBD1 aligns across 8 bases. The J segment lost 5 bases and the V segment lost 5 bases, leaving 14 bases of the junction unmatched. The germline CDR1 and CDR2 sequences are SEHNR and FQNEAQ (reference sequence). The CDR3 loop spans 18 amino acids. The CDR3 nucleotides read TGTGCCAGCAGCGCATCCCAGGGTTACAGGGGGGATAATTCACCCCTCCACTTT. Its translation is CASSASQGYRGDNSPLHF.

This clonotype was seen a handful of times. The chain combines TRBV7-9 with TRBJ2-7, with D uncertain. The CDR3 totals 13 residues. The ends were cut back, 1 base at V and 3 bases at J, with 7 bases in the middle. The germline CDR1 and CDR2 sequences are SEHNR and FQNEAQ (reference sequence). Here the CDR3 reads CASSLDAGYEQYF. DNA of the CDR3: TGTGCCAGCAGCTTAGACGCAGGCTACGAGCAGTACTTC.

This clonotype was recorded a few times. The chain employs TRBV6-1 and TRBJ1-1, with unresolved D. This CDR3 has 14 residues. Germline CDR1 reads MNHNS; CDR2 reads SASEGT. Deletions cut 7 bases from V and 0 bases from J, with 12 bases between. The CDR3 protein is CASTPRHLNTEAFF. CDR3 coding DNA: TGTGCCAGCACTCCCCGGCACCTGAACACTGAAGCTTTCTTT.

This clonotype has a handful of counts. The chain carries TRBV20-1 and TRBJ2-3; D possibly matches TRBD1 or TRBD2 (5 bases each). This CDR3 is 12 amino acids long. V shed 5 bases and J shed 4 bases, with 10 bases lying between them. CDR1 and CDR2 (germline): DFQATT, SNEGSKA (reference sequence). CDR3 nucleotides: TGCAGTGCTGGCATGGGGGCAGATACGCAGTATTTT. Protein product: CSAGMGADTQYF.

CDR3 coding DNA: TGTGCCAGCAGATATCCCGGGCCAATAGATACGCAGTATTTT. Its translation is CASRYPGPIDTQYF. V gene TRBV12-3 or TRBV12-4 combines with J gene TRBJ2-3; unclear D gene. V gave up 6 bases and J gave up 5 bases, with 15 bases separating them. CDR3 length: 14 residues.

This chain joins TRBV11-2 and TRBJ2-5; 10 bases line up with TRBD2. Near its end, the DNA agrees better with TRBJ2-7, so the J call may be wrong. CDR1 and CDR2 from the germline V gene are SGHAT and FQNNGV. CDR3 length: 15 residues. The DNA of the CDR3 is TGTGCCAGCAGCCCCACTAGCGGGAACATCAACGAGCAGTACTTC. Protein: CASSPTSGNINEQYF.

As regards this clonotype: A read error is possible here, since a much larger clone lies one base away. The gene calls are TRBV5-1 and TRBJ2-5; 9 nucleotides line up with TRBD2. This CDR3 has 13 amino acids. Trimming cost V 0 bases and J 9 bases; bases outside gene matches: 3. The germline gives CDR1 SGHRS, CDR2 YFSETQ. CDR3 nucleotide sequence: TGCGCCAGCAGCTTGGGCCAGCGGGAGGCCCAGTACTTC. Its translation: CASSLGQREAQYF.